The TCR beta chain described here comes from a study of OX40 agonist ivuxolimab in advanced cancers. Prior autoimmune disease or systemic immunosuppression barred patients. The assay was immunoSEQ multiplex PCR, and TCRdb's table has in-frame clones only and misses some. Of tens of thousands of clones listed, approximately 90% are singletons. Overall study findings and caveats: Patients who responded partially at 0.1-3.0 mg/kg showed clonal expansion ranking among the lowest.

For this clone: What it binds is unknown.

V lost 4 bases, J lost 1 base, and 11 bases stayed unmatched. The length of the CDR3 is 17 residues. Germline V CDR1 and CDR2: SGHDT, YYEEEE. V is TRBV5-6 and J is TRBJ2-5, with TRBD2 identical over 9 bases. The receptor's source is an adult with an advanced solid tumor such as melanoma, head and neck, liver or kidney cancer. The specimen comprised CD4+ or CD8+ T cells sorted from blood, sampled in a trial of the OX40 agonist ivuxolimab. The CDR3 loop is CASSRFDIAGAQETQYF. The CDR3, as DNA: TGTGCCAGCAGCAGATTTGACATAGCGGGAGCCCAAGAGACCCAGTACTTC.